These 18 T cell receptor beta chains were sequenced from one sample in a study of T cell changes during pregnancy in multiple sclerosis. Profiling relied on immunoSEQ multiplex PCR, and the TCRdb table lists in-frame clones only, not all of them. Of tens of thousands of clones in the sample, roughly nine tenths were seen once. Sequenced here: CD4+ T cells from peripheral blood mononuclear cells, sampled in the third trimester of pregnancy. Receptors originate from a female donor in good health, enrolled as a control in a pregnancy study.

This sequence joins TRBV11-2 and TRBJ1-4; TRBD1 agrees at 10 bases. Germline V CDR1 and CDR2: SGHAT, FQNNGV. V dropped 6 bases and J dropped 10; count of bases not matched to a gene: 11. The CDR3 sequence is 15 residues long. This CDR3 is CASRETGTGAGKLFF. The CDR3 DNA follows: TGTGCCAGCAGAGAGACCGGGACAGGGGCGGGAAAACTGTTTTTT.

The CDR3 sequence is CAGSLSGRDTDTQYF. CDR3 in DNA: TGCGCCGGCTCACTAAGCGGGAGAGACACAGATACGCAGTATTTT. V usage is TRBV4-3 and J usage is TRBJ2-3; 8 bases align to TRBD2. This CDR3 is 15 amino acids long. Germline CDR1 reads LGHNA; CDR2 reads YSLEER. The trim removed 11 bases at V and 2 bases at J, leaving 12 bases unmatched.

The chain joins TRBV30 to TRBJ2-6; possibly TRBD2 for D (5 bases). The CDR3 covers 15 residues. CDR1 is GTSNPN and CDR2 is SVGIG in the germline V gene (reference sequence). Deletions cut 5 bases from V and 0 bases from J, with 11 bases between. CDR3 residues: CAWSLGSSGANVLTF. CDR3 DNA sequence: TGTGCCTGGTCACTTGGGAGCTCTGGGGCCAACGTCCTGACTTTC.

This clone has just a few counts. This chain connects TRBV11-1 to TRBJ1-2, with D maybe TRBD1 (5 bases). Trimming pared 4 bases from V and 0 bases from J, leaving 12 bases between. Germline CDR1 is SGHAT and CDR2 is FQDESV (reference sequence). This CDR3 is 15 amino acids long. CDR3 residues: CASSSERRANYGYTF. The CDR3 DNA sequence: TGTGCCAGCAGCTCGGAGCGCAGGGCTAACTATGGCTACACCTTC.

The chain carries TRBV7-8 and TRBJ1-2; possible D gene TRBD1, 6 bases. Trimming removed 4 bases at V and 7 bases at J, with 19 bases between. The CDR3 length is 15 residues. Per the germline V gene, CDR1 is SGHVS and CDR2 is FQNEAQ. CDR3 bases: TGTGCCAGCAGCTCACTTTGGGGGCCGAGGGGTGGCTACACCTTC. It encodes CASSSLWGPRGGYTF.

This clone was observed a single time. The chain has TRBV5-1 and TRBJ2-3, with TRBD2 identical over 11 bases. The junction had 2 bases not matched to a gene; V was cut back by 0 bases and J by 5 bases. The CDR3 sequence is 15 residues long. Germline values: CDR1 SGHRS, CDR2 YFSETQ. CDR3 sequence (DNA): TGCGCCAGCAGCTTGGTACTAGCGGGGGTAGATACGCAGTATTTT. It yields the protein CASSLVLAGVDTQYF.

The chain employs TRBV19 and TRBJ1-1; TRBD1 is a possible D gene (5 bases). V was shortened by 8 bases and J by 0 bases, with 10 bases between the two germline ends. CDR3 length equals 13 residues. Germline CDR1 and CDR2: LNHDA and SQIVND (reference sequence). The CDR3, as DNA: TGTGCCAGTTCAGGGACTATGAACACTGAAGCTTTCTTT. It codes for CASSGTMNTEAFF.

This clone has only one observation. V usage is TRBV5-5 and J usage is TRBJ1-5; a possible D gene is TRBD1 (6 bases). V gave up 3 bases and J gave up 6 bases, with 19 bases separating them. Germline assignment: CDR1 SGHKS and CDR2 YYEKEE (reference sequence). The CDR3 has 16 amino acids. The DNA for the CDR3 is TGTGCCAGCAGCTGGGGGGTTTACAGGGAGGGTCAGCCCCAGCATTTT. Protein sequence: CASSWGVYREGQPQHF.

The rearrangement joins TRBV4-3 to TRBJ1-6; 7 positions agree with TRBD1. V was pared by 5 bases and J by 9 bases, with 4 bases of the junction left unmatched. The CDR3 sequence is 13 residues long. Germline CDR1 and CDR2: LGHNA and YSLEER. The CDR3 spells CASSNRDSSPLHF. The CDR3 DNA sequence: TGCGCCAGCAGCAATCGGGACAGTTCACCCCTCCACTTT.

The chain has TRBV9 and TRBJ2-1, with 15 nucleotides matching TRBD2. J gave up 10 bases and V 4 bases, and 9 bases lay outside the gene matches. Germline values: CDR1 SGDLS, CDR2 YYNGEE. The CDR3 is made up of 16 amino acids. The DNA for the CDR3 is TGTGCCAGCAGCCCGAGGACTAGCGGGGGGGCCGAAGAGCAGTTCTTC. Translation: CASSPRTSGGAEEQFF.

This clone was counted a single time. V and J are TRBV18 and TRBJ1-1; 7 nucleotides line up with TRBD1. The CDR3 runs to 14 residues. The ends lost 6 bases at V and 0 bases at J; junction bases unmatched: 4. Germline assignment: CDR1 KGHSH and CDR2 LQKENI. The CDR3 bases are TGTGCCAGCTCGGGGGGACAGCTGAACACTGAAGCTTTCTTT. It codes for CASSGGQLNTEAFF.

DNA for the CDR3: TGTGCCAGCAGTGGATCAGGGTTTGAAAAACTGTTTTTT. Translation gives CASSGSGFEKLFF. This chain links TRBV25-1 with TRBJ1-4; maybe TRBD1 (5 bases). V was clipped by 4 bases and J by 7 bases, with 10 bases between them. CDR1 and CDR2 (germline): MGHDK, SYGVNS. This CDR3 comprises 13 residues.

V is TRBV6-5 and J is TRBJ1-6; no firm D call. V was cut by 4 bases and J by 8 bases, with 12 bases left in between. The CDR3 covers 14 residues. The germline V gene has CDR1 MNHEY and CDR2 SVGAGI. CDR3 residues: CASSSRGMDSPLHF. For the CDR3, the DNA is TGTGCCAGCAGTTCCCGGGGTATGGATTCACCCCTCCACTTT.

The rearrangement links TRBV30 to TRBJ2-5, with 8 nucleotides matching TRBD2. The CDR3 contains 13 residues. Trimming removed 4 bases from V and 2 bases from J; junction bases left unmatched: 3. CDR1 is GTSNPN, CDR2 SVGIG, per germline (reference sequence). CDR3 loop: CAWNAGGQETQYF. Written as DNA, the CDR3 is TGTGCCTGGAACGCGGGGGGTCAAGAGACCCAGTACTTC.

This chain uses TRBV30 with TRBJ1-6; D uncertain. The CDR3 totals 19 residues. V lost 1 base and J lost 0, with 19 bases in between. Germline assignment: CDR1 GTSNPN and CDR2 SVGIG (reference sequence). For the CDR3, the DNA is TGTGCCTGGAGTGGTTTGGCTTCATTTGGCCTCTCCTATAATTCACCCCTCCACTTT. This sequence encodes CAWSGLASFGLSYNSPLHF.

V is TRBV2 and J is TRBJ1-4; D is unresolved. V was pared by 7 bases and J by 4 bases, with 16 bases between. The germline V gene encodes CDR1 SNHLY and CDR2 FYNNEI. The CDR3 has 15 residues. CDR3 in amino acids: CASTPDAEVNEKLFF. CDR3 DNA sequence: TGTGCCAGCACCCCGGACGCGGAGGTTAATGAAAAACTGTTTTTT.

J is TRBJ1-4 and V is TRBV7-9, with 8 bases that match TRBD1. The CDR3 has 18 residues. V shed 1 base and J 0 bases; nucleotides not matched to a gene: 7. CDR1 and CDR2 from the germline V gene are SEHNR and FQNEAQ (reference sequence). The CDR3 here is CASSLGQGFSATNEKLFF. The CDR3 nucleotides read TGTGCCAGCAGCTTAGGACAGGGGTTTTCTGCAACTAATGAAAAACTGTTTTTT.

This sequence joins TRBV30 and TRBJ2-7; perhaps TRBD2 as D (6 bases). CDR3 length equals 15 residues. The ends were cut back, 3 bases at V and 2 bases at J, with 17 bases in the middle. CDR1 is GTSNPN, CDR2 SVGIG, per germline (reference sequence). The CDR3 reads CAWSAGWQGPYEQYF. The DNA of the CDR3 is TGTGCCTGGAGCGCGGGGTGGCAGGGACCCTACGAGCAGTACTTC.